This TCR beta chain was captured in a study of OX40 agonist ivuxolimab in advanced cancers. Whole-study context: A male proportion of under 90% was recorded, with mean age roughly 60 years and range roughly 23 to 90. The study, taken as a whole, reports: Partly responding patients at 0.1-3.0 mg/kg showed some of the smallest clonal expansion.

Germline-derived CDR1 and CDR2 are SQVTM and ANQGSEA. This CDR3 spans 13 amino acids. The V and J ends lost 5 bases and 1 base respectively, with 11 bases between them. Remarks on this clone: The target antigen is unknown.

The data were produced by immunoSEQ multiplex PCR, yet TCRdb's version contains in-frame clones alone and is incomplete. The sample carries 95,000 to 150,000 clones, roughly 93% recorded once. This sequence was found in an adult with an advanced solid tumor such as melanoma, head and neck, liver or kidney cancer. The sequencing used CD4+ or CD8+ T cells sorted from blood, collected in a trial of the OX40 agonist ivuxolimab. This chain connects TRBV29-1 to TRBJ1-1; D is ambiguous. This chain's CDR3 is CSVMGESNTEAFF. The CDR3 DNA follows: TGCAGCGTTATGGGAGAGTCGAACACTGAAGCTTTCTTT.